This passage covers 18 T cell receptor beta chains from one sample sequenced in a study of cytomegalovirus exposure and HLA in healthy donors. PCR involved 60 Vbeta and 13 Jbeta primers. Some clones are missing from TCRdb's copy, which holds only in-frame ones; the method was immunoSEQ multiplex PCR. The sample contains 90,000 to 100,000 clones, approximately 71% of which appear only once. Input material: PBMCs. The receptors derive from a female donor in good health and CMV-seronegative.

In the case of this clone: An end of the junction differs from the germline gene, which may be a read error. The chain uses TRBV7-3 and TRBJ2-2, with TRBD1 matching 9 bases. Germline assignment: CDR1 SGHTA and CDR2 FQGTGA. The CDR3 covers 15 residues. The CDR3 is CASSRDRVNAGELFF. CDR3 in DNA: TGTGCCAGCAGCAGGGACAGGGTGAACGCCGGGGAGCTGTTTTTT.

This rearrangement joins TRBV5-1 to TRBJ2-5; 7 positions agree with TRBD2. Per germline, CDR1 SGHRS and CDR2 YFSETQ. The V segment lost 3 bases and the J segment 5 bases; nucleotides outside the gene matches: 7. The CDR3 has 14 residues. CDR3 sequence (DNA): TGCGCCAGCAGCTCAGGGCAGGGAGGGGAGACCCAGTACTTC. It is translated as CASSSGQGGETQYF.

The CDR3 protein is CASSLGRSRSNGYTF. The CDR3 nucleotides read TGTGCCAGCAGCTTGGGGCGGTCGCGATCTAATGGCTACACCTTC. The V and J genes are TRBV5-6 and TRBJ1-2; D is undetermined. V lost 0 bases to trimming and J lost 6 bases, with 15 bases between them. In germline, CDR1 is SGHDT, CDR2 YYEEEE. The CDR3 has 15 amino acids.

The chain carries TRBV6-5 and TRBJ1-6; D gene unclear. The V and J ends lost 6 bases and 8 bases respectively, with 11 bases between them. CDR1 and CDR2 from the germline V gene are MNHEY and SVGAGI. The CDR3 has 13 amino acids. The CDR3 bases are TGTGCCAGCAGCTCCACCATAGATTCACCCCTCCACTTT. It yields the protein CASSSTIDSPLHF.

This clone was picked up a small number of times. J is TRBJ1-4 and V is TRBV5-1; D is possibly TRBD1 (6 bases). V was shortened by 4 bases and J by 8 bases, with 15 bases between the two germline ends. The CDR3 is 14 residues long. Germline CDR1 is SGHRS and CDR2 is YFSETQ. For the CDR3, the DNA is TGCGCCAGCAGCCCGGGGGGGACATACGAAAAACTGTTTTTT. Encoded protein: CASSPGGTYEKLFF. Supplemented by reference TRBV5-1 and TRBJ1-4, the full variable domain reads KAGVTQTPRYLIKTRGQQVTLSCSPISGHRSVSWYQQTPGQGLQFLFEYFSETQRNKGNFPGRFSGRQFSNSRSEMNVSTLELGDSALYLCASSPGGTYEKLFFGSGTQLSVL.

Only a few counts were recorded for this clone. The chain combines TRBV5-6 with TRBJ1-1, with TRBD1 matching over 10 bases. V trimming: 5 bases; J trimming: 4 bases; junction bases outside the gene matches: 2. The germline CDR1 and CDR2 sequences are SGHDT and YYEEEE. The CDR3 contains 13 residues. The CDR3 is CASRRDRGTEAFF. CDR3 coding DNA: TGTGCCAGCAGGAGGGACAGGGGCACTGAAGCTTTCTTT.

The rearrangement links TRBV18 to TRBJ1-3; D remains ambiguous. The V and J ends lost 2 bases and 0 bases respectively, with 8 bases between them. The CDR3 runs to 15 residues. Germline V gene sequence: CDR1 KGHSH, CDR2 LQKENI. CDR3: CASSPSRNSGNTIYF. The DNA of the CDR3 is TGTGCCAGCTCACCATCCAGGAACTCTGGAAACACCATATATTTT.

This rearrangement joins TRBV6-5 to TRBJ1-4, with a possible D match to TRBD1 (5 bases). Germline V CDR1 and CDR2: MNHEY, SVGAGI. Trimming shortened V by 5 bases and J by 9 bases, and 19 bases separated the two germline ends. The CDR3 has 15 amino acids. In DNA form, the CDR3 reads TGTGCCAGCAGTCACGCGACAGAAAGGAGAAAAAAACTGTTTTTT. This gives the protein CASSHATERRKKLFF.

The sample holds one count of this clone. The chain carries TRBV28 and TRBJ2-2; 7 bases agree with TRBD1. The germline CDR1 and CDR2 sequences are MDHEN and SYDVKM. The CDR3 has 17 amino acids. The trim removed 3 bases at V and 3 bases at J, leaving 10 bases unmatched. The CDR3 bases are TGTGCCAGCAGTTTGGTCTCCGGGACAGCTTACACCGGGGAGCTGTTTTTT. Translating gives CASSLVSGTAYTGELFF.

V usage is TRBV19 and J usage is TRBJ2-5; D uncertain. The end of the DNA fits TRBJ2-7 better, so the J call may be wrong. CDR3 length: 14 residues. Germline V lookup: CDR1 LNHDA, CDR2 SQIVND (reference sequence). CDR3 protein: CASSMNRRPYEQYF. For the CDR3, the DNA is TGTGCCAGTAGTATGAACAGACGTCCATACGAGCAGTACTTC.

This rearrangement joins TRBV5-1 to TRBJ1-2, with D perhaps matching TRBD1 (5 bases). CDR1 is SGHRS and CDR2 is YFSETQ in the germline V gene. This CDR3 has 14 residues. Trimming stripped 1 base from V and 4 bases from J, with 11 bases between. The DNA for the CDR3 is TGCGCCAGCAGCTTGAAAGGGGTCGGCTATGGCTACACCTTC. Amino acid sequence: CASSLKGVGYGYTF.

The rearrangement links TRBV15 to TRBJ2-5; D is possibly TRBD2 (6 bases). The V end was cut by 0 bases, the J end by 4 bases, with 12 bases between. CDR1 is LNHNV, CDR2 YYDKDF, per germline (reference sequence). CDR3 length: 15 residues. CDR3 DNA sequence: TGTGCCACCAGCAGAGATGGAGGGAAGGGAGAGACCCAGTACTTC. It codes for CATSRDGGKGETQYF.

This chain uses TRBV9 with TRBJ2-3; 7 positions agree with TRBD2. V was pared by 0 bases and J by 4 bases, with 8 bases of the junction left unmatched. The CDR3 runs to 16 residues. From germline, CDR1 is SGDLS and CDR2 YYNGEE. The CDR3 protein is CASSVGLGGNPDTQYF. DNA of the CDR3: TGTGCCAGCAGCGTAGGCCTCGGGGGGAATCCAGATACGCAGTATTTT.

The genes are TRBV9 and TRBJ1-6, with TRBD1 as a possible D gene (6 bases). CDR1 and CDR2 (germline): SGDLS, YYNGEE. Trimming took off 3 bases at V and 0 bases at J, with 10 bases between the two ends. The CDR3 is 16 residues long. The CDR3 loop reads CASSADSSSYNSPLHF. DNA for the CDR3: TGTGCCAGCAGCGCGGACAGTAGCTCCTATAATTCACCCCTCCACTTT.

The J gene is TRBJ1-1, the V gene TRBV19; 7 bases fit TRBD1. CDR3 length equals 14 residues. CDR1 is LNHDA, CDR2 SQIVND, per germline (reference sequence). V lost 3 bases, J lost 0 bases, and 1 base stayed unmatched. The CDR3 here is CASSIRGVNTEAFF. DNA of the CDR3: TGTGCCAGTAGTATCAGGGGGGTGAACACTGAAGCTTTCTTT.

The chain has TRBV28 and TRBJ2-7; D might be TRBD1 (5 bases). The CDR3 has 13 amino acids. Between the trimmed V and J ends, which lost 5 bases and 3 bases, there was a span of 11 bases. In germline, CDR1 is MDHEN, CDR2 SYDVKM. The CDR3 loop reads CASSHRTDYEQYF. The CDR3 coding sequence is TGTGCCAGCAGTCACAGGACCGACTACGAGCAGTACTTC.

The rearrangement uses TRBV2 and TRBJ2-7; a weak D match, TRBD2 (6 bases). Germline CDR1 is SNHLY and CDR2 is FYNNEI. Between the trimmed V and J ends, which lost 8 bases and 4 bases, there was a span of 6 bases. This CDR3 contains 10 residues. Here the CDR3 reads CASGGYEQYF. The CDR3 coding sequence is TGTGCCAGCGGGGGGTACGAGCAGTACTTC. The full variable domain, its missing parts supplied by reference TRBV2 and TRBJ2-7, is EPEVTQTPSHQVTQMGQEVILRCVPISNHLYFYWYRQILGQKVEFLVSFYNNEISEKSEIFDDQFSVERPDGSNFTLKIRSTKLEDSAMYFCASGGYEQYFGPGTRLTVT.

The table lists this clone with a few counts. The rearrangement joins TRBV19 to TRBJ1-4; no firm D call. This CDR3 has 16 amino acids. The V and J ends lost 6 bases and 8 bases respectively, with 22 bases between them. Germline assignment: CDR1 LNHDA and CDR2 SQIVND (reference sequence). The CDR3 protein is CASSPPRGREREKLFF. In DNA, the CDR3 is TGTGCCAGTAGCCCCCCGCGGGGAAGGGAGCGGGAAAAACTGTTTTTT.